A selection of T cell receptor beta chains follows, all from one sample in a study of T-cell memory formation after mild COVID-19. TCRdb used MiXCR to reprocess the 5' RACE reads, holding one entry per CDR3 protein. This table holds 240,000 or so distinct CDR3 sequences, around 10% found once. The sequenced sample was PBMCs or a T cell subset sorted from them (not recorded which). Source of these receptors: a man aged 18 to 29 who had mild COVID-19 (a few samples of this study predate the infection). Cell type and time point are not known. The CDR3 runs from the conserved cysteine through the conserved F or W. A D gene is named only where the DNA matches it firmly. Clone size, where shown, is once, few, many, or a class for clones that have expanded.

CDR3 protein: CASRDRKRGETQYF
CDR3 DNA: TGTGCCAGCAGAGATCGGAAGCGTGGGGAGACCCAGTACTTC
V gene: TRBV5-6
clone size: .
J gene: TRBJ2-5
D gene: .

CDR3 protein: CASSLLLGGPYNEQFF
CDR3 DNA: TGTGCCAGCAGCTTATTGCTAGGGGGTCCCTACAATGAGCAGTTCTTC
V gene: TRBV7-2
clone size: many
J gene: TRBJ2-1
D gene: .

CDR3 protein: CATSVGGYNEQFF
CDR3 DNA: TGTGCCACCAGTGTGGGGGGTTACAATGAGCAGTTCTTC
V gene: TRBV24-1
clone size: .
J gene: TRBJ2-1
D gene: .

CDR3 protein: CASSFETFTDTQYF
CDR3 DNA: TGTGCCAGCAGTTTTGAAACGTTCACAGATACGCAGTATTTT
V gene: TRBV12-3/TRBV12-4
clone size: .
J gene: TRBJ2-3
D gene: .

CDR3 protein: CASSLVLGIPGELFF
CDR3 DNA: TGCGCCAGCAGCTTGGTTCTGGGGATTCCCGGGGAGCTGTTTTTT
V gene: TRBV5-1
clone size: many
J gene: TRBJ2-2
D gene: .

CDR3 protein: CAISDFGIPGYTF
CDR3 DNA: TGTGCCATCAGTGATTTTGGGATTCCTGGCTACACCTTC
V gene: TRBV10-3
clone size: few
J gene: TRBJ1-2
D gene: .

CDR3 protein: CSARVGQLYGYTF
CDR3 DNA: TGCAGTGCTAGGGTCGGACAGCTCTATGGCTACACCTTC
V gene: TRBV20-1
clone size: .
J gene: TRBJ1-2
D gene: .

CDR3 protein: CASSLGQGAGNTIYF
CDR3 DNA: TGTGCCAGCAGCTTGGGACAGGGGGCAGGAAACACCATATATTTT
V gene: TRBV7-6
clone size: many
J gene: TRBJ1-3
D gene: TRBD1

CDR3 protein: CASTQRRDIQYF
CDR3 DNA: TGTGCCAGCACCCAGAGGCGGGACATTCAGTACTTC
V gene: TRBV6-2/TRBV6-3
clone size: few
J gene: TRBJ2-4
D gene: .

CDR3 protein: CASSLIGGGTEAFF
CDR3 DNA: TGTGCCAGCAGTTTAATAGGGGGAGGCACTGAAGCTTTCTTT
V gene: TRBV27
clone size: .
J gene: TRBJ1-1
D gene: .

CDR3 protein: CASSSSGTGADTQYF
CDR3 DNA: TGTGCCAGCAGTTCCTCCGGGACTGGGGCAGATACGCAGTATTTT
V gene: TRBV12-3/TRBV12-4
clone size: few
J gene: TRBJ2-3
D gene: .

CDR3 protein: CASSLQTGNYNEQFF
CDR3 DNA: TGTGCCAGCTCACTACAGACAGGCAACTACAATGAGCAGTTCTTC
V gene: TRBV18
clone size: .
J gene: TRBJ2-1
D gene: .

CDR3 protein: CSATQLAGGTDTQYF
CDR3 DNA: TGCAGTGCTACCCAACTAGCGGGGGGTACAGATACGCAGTATTTT
V gene: TRBV20-1
clone size: few
J gene: TRBJ2-3
D gene: TRBD2

CDR3 protein: CASSLAGGQTYEQYF
CDR3 DNA: TGTGCCAGCAGCTTAGCGGGTGGACAGACCTACGAGCAGTACTTC
V gene: TRBV7-9
clone size: .
J gene: TRBJ2-7
D gene: .

CDR3 protein: CASRGRGALYGYTF
CDR3 DNA: TGTGCCAGCAGGGGACGTGGGGCCCTCTATGGCTACACCTTC
V gene: TRBV12-3/TRBV12-4
clone size: few
J gene: TRBJ1-2
D gene: .

CDR3 protein: CASIRGGRGLLRGTEAFF
CDR3 DNA: TGTGCCAGCATTAGGGGCGGCAGGGGGCTCCTTCGGGGCACTGAAGCTTTCTTT
V gene: TRBV6-1
clone size: few
J gene: TRBJ1-1
D gene: TRBD1

CDR3 protein: CASHRGSSEAFF
CDR3 DNA: TGTGCCAGCCATAGGGGCTCCAGTGAAGCTTTCTTT
V gene: TRBV6-5
clone size: .
J gene: TRBJ1-1
D gene: .

CDR3 protein: CASSTGDGNTEAFF
CDR3 DNA: TGCGCCAGCAGCACGGGGGACGGGAACACTGAAGCTTTCTTT
V gene: TRBV5-1
clone size: few
J gene: TRBJ1-1
D gene: .

CDR3 protein: CSAGSLAGGTYNEQFF
CDR3 DNA: TGCAGTGCTGGATCCCTAGCGGGGGGAACCTACAATGAGCAGTTCTTC
V gene: TRBV20-1
clone size: many
J gene: TRBJ2-1
D gene: TRBD2

CDR3 protein: CASSQPGSSYNEQFF
CDR3 DNA: TGTGCCAGCAGCCAACCAGGGAGCTCCTACAATGAGCAGTTCTTC
V gene: TRBV14
clone size: .
J gene: TRBJ2-1
D gene: .

CDR3 protein: CASSYGGSGELFF
CDR3 DNA: TGCGCCAGCAGCTACGGGGGGTCCGGGGAGCTGTTTTTT
V gene: TRBV5-1
clone size: .
J gene: TRBJ2-2
D gene: TRBD2

CDR3 protein: CASILTGVNTEAFF
CDR3 DNA: TGTGCCAGCATCTTGACAGGCGTTAACACTGAAGCTTTCTTT
V gene: TRBV7-8
clone size: few
J gene: TRBJ1-1
D gene: .

CDR3 protein: CSVVKHENTEAFF
CDR3 DNA: TGCAGCGTTGTGAAACACGAGAACACTGAAGCTTTCTTT
V gene: TRBV29-1
clone size: few
J gene: TRBJ1-1
D gene: .

CDR3 protein: CASSLRTEMWGTADTQYF
CDR3 DNA: TGCGCCAGCAGCCTCCGGACAGAGATGTGGGGAACCGCAGATACGCAGTATTTT
V gene: TRBV5-1
clone size: .
J gene: TRBJ2-3
D gene: .

CDR3 protein: CASRYSEGAEKLFF
CDR3 DNA: TGTGCCAGCAGGTACTCAGAAGGGGCCGAAAAACTGTTTTTT
V gene: TRBV6-2/TRBV6-3
clone size: .
J gene: TRBJ1-4
D gene: .

CDR3 protein: CSAGQGRSHEKLFF
CDR3 DNA: TGCAGTGCAGGACAGGGACGTAGCCATGAAAAACTGTTTTTT
V gene: TRBV20-1
clone size: .
J gene: TRBJ1-4
D gene: TRBD1

CDR3 protein: CATRGGGPAISTDTQYF
CDR3 DNA: TGTGCCACCCGGGGGGGGGGGCCAGCTATAAGCACAGATACGCAGTATTTT
V gene: TRBV27
clone size: .
J gene: TRBJ2-3
D gene: TRBD2

CDR3 protein: CASRYLDRGWPQHF
CDR3 DNA: TGCGCCAGCAGATACCTGGACCGCGGATGGCCCCAGCATTTT
V gene: TRBV23-1
clone size: .
J gene: TRBJ1-5
D gene: .

CDR3 protein: CASSFRDSTYGYTF
CDR3 DNA: TGTGCCAGCAGCTTCCGGGACAGCACGTATGGCTACACCTTC
V gene: TRBV5-5
clone size: few
J gene: TRBJ1-2
D gene: TRBD1

CDR3 protein: CASRLAGEQHTQYF
CDR3 DNA: TGCGCCAGCAGACTAGCGGGGGAGCAACATACGCAGTATTTT
V gene: TRBV5-1
clone size: .
J gene: TRBJ2-3
D gene: TRBD2

CDR3 protein: CASSYNSPLHF
CDR3 DNA: TGTGCCAGCAGCTATAATTCACCCCTCCACTTT
V gene: TRBV7-2
clone size: few
J gene: TRBJ1-6
D gene: .

CDR3 protein: CASRSRQELTGELFF
CDR3 DNA: TGTGCCAGCAGATCCCGACAGGAGCTCACCGGGGAGCTGTTTTTT
V gene: TRBV7-6
clone size: many
J gene: TRBJ2-2
D gene: .

CDR3 protein: CSVRGPEDTQYF
CDR3 DNA: TGCAGCGTCAGGGGGCCAGAGGATACGCAGTATTTT
V gene: TRBV29-1
clone size: .
J gene: TRBJ2-3
D gene: TRBD1

CDR3 protein: CASSFPGNYGYTF
CDR3 DNA: TGTGCCAGCAGTTTCCCGGGGAACTATGGCTACACCTTC
V gene: TRBV12-3/TRBV12-4
clone size: many
J gene: TRBJ1-2
D gene: .

CDR3 protein: CASSDPGGGSYEQYF
CDR3 DNA: TGCGCCAGCAGCGACCCGGGCGGGGGATCCTACGAGCAGTACTTC
V gene: TRBV5-1
clone size: many
J gene: TRBJ2-7
D gene: TRBD2

CDR3 protein: CASGRNTEAFF
CDR3 DNA: TGCGCCAGCGGGCGAAACACTGAAGCTTTCTTT
V gene: TRBV10-2
clone size: few
J gene: TRBJ1-1
D gene: .

CDR3 protein: CSARRQGSNQPQHF
CDR3 DNA: TGCAGTGCTCGCCGACAGGGCAGCAATCAGCCCCAGCATTTT
V gene: TRBV20-1
clone size: few
J gene: TRBJ1-5
D gene: TRBD1

CDR3 protein: CASSPYMATSGNTIYF
CDR3 DNA: TGTGCCAGCAGTCCGTACATGGCCACCTCTGGAAACACCATATATTTT
V gene: TRBV12-3/TRBV12-4
clone size: few
J gene: TRBJ1-3
D gene: .

CDR3 protein: CASSYSGGSAKNIQYF
CDR3 DNA: TGTGCCAGCAGTTACTCCGGGGGGTCTGCCAAAAACATTCAGTACTTC
V gene: TRBV6-5
clone size: few
J gene: TRBJ2-4
D gene: TRBD2

CDR3 protein: CSVGQGDTEAFF
CDR3 DNA: TGCAGCGTTGGTCAGGGAGATACTGAAGCTTTCTTT
V gene: TRBV29-1
clone size: many
J gene: TRBJ1-1
D gene: .

CDR3 protein: CASSPGTEDTQYF
CDR3 DNA: TGCGCCAGCAGCCCCGGGACGGAAGATACGCAGTATTTT
V gene: TRBV5-1
clone size: .
J gene: TRBJ2-3
D gene: .

CDR3 protein: CASSGTGGQPQHF
CDR3 DNA: TGTGCCAGCAGTGGAACAGGGGGTCAGCCCCAGCATTTT
V gene: TRBV27
clone size: many
J gene: TRBJ1-5
D gene: TRBD1

CDR3 protein: CASSLSGQLAEQFF
CDR3 DNA: TGTGCCAGCAGCCTCTCGGGACAGTTGGCTGAGCAGTTCTTC
V gene: TRBV14
clone size: few
J gene: TRBJ2-1
D gene: TRBD1

CDR3 protein: CASSQDLGTASSYEQYF
CDR3 DNA: TGCGCCAGCAGCCAAGATCTCGGGACGGCGAGCTCCTACGAGCAGTACTTC
V gene: TRBV4-3
clone size: few
J gene: TRBJ2-7
D gene: .

CDR3 protein: CASSPTHTDTQYF
CDR3 DNA: TGTGCCAGCAGCCCAACCCACACAGATACGCAGTATTTT
V gene: TRBV7-2
clone size: .
J gene: TRBJ2-3
D gene: .

CDR3 protein: CAISAQGGRRDTQYF
CDR3 DNA: TGTGCCATCAGTGCTCAGGGGGGACGCAGAGATACGCAGTATTTT
V gene: TRBV10-3
clone size: few
J gene: TRBJ2-3
D gene: .

CDR3 protein: CASSRNRGETQYF
CDR3 DNA: TGTGCCAGCAGCCGGAACAGGGGAGAGACCCAGTACTTC
V gene: TRBV7-2
clone size: many
J gene: TRBJ2-5
D gene: TRBD1

CDR3 protein: CASSSGLAGGNEQFF
CDR3 DNA: TGTGCCAGCAGTTCAGGACTAGCGGGGGGTAATGAGCAGTTCTTC
V gene: TRBV12-3/TRBV12-4
clone size: many
J gene: TRBJ2-1
D gene: TRBD2

CDR3 protein: CSASRTGSTDTQYF
CDR3 DNA: TGCAGTGCTTCTCGGACGGGCAGCACAGATACGCAGTATTTT
V gene: TRBV20-1
clone size: .
J gene: TRBJ2-3
D gene: .

CDR3 protein: CASSLGRATGELFF
CDR3 DNA: TGCGCCAGCAGCTTGGGCAGGGCAACGGGGGAGCTGTTTTTT
V gene: TRBV5-1
clone size: .
J gene: TRBJ2-2
D gene: .

CDR3 protein: CASSLTSGGSNIQYF
CDR3 DNA: TGCGCCAGCAGCTTGACTAGCGGGGGGTCGAACATTCAGTACTTC
V gene: TRBV5-1
clone size: few
J gene: TRBJ2-4
D gene: TRBD2

CDR3 protein: CASSRGDSSYNELFF
CDR3 DNA: TGCGCCAGCAGCAGGGGGGACAGCTCCTACAATGAGCTGTTCTTC
V gene: TRBV5-1
clone size: .
J gene: TRBJ2-1
D gene: .

CDR3 protein: CASSVDGTSRETQYF
CDR3 DNA: TGTGCCAGCAGCGTCGATGGGACTTCAAGAGAGACCCAGTACTTC
V gene: TRBV9
clone size: few
J gene: TRBJ2-5
D gene: .

CDR3 protein: CASSTGEQIHEQYF
CDR3 DNA: TGTGCCAGCAGCACGGGGGAGCAAATCCACGAGCAGTACTTC
V gene: TRBV7-9
clone size: few
J gene: TRBJ2-7
D gene: .

CDR3 protein: CASSLGVSSGANVLTF
CDR3 DNA: TGTGCCAGCAGCTTAGGAGTGAGCTCTGGGGCCAACGTCCTGACTTTC
V gene: TRBV5-6
clone size: .
J gene: TRBJ2-6
D gene: .